The present entry profiles one T cell receptor beta chain with its context. Its matching antigen is unknown. PCR was performed using 60 Vbeta and 13 Jbeta primers. Measured with immunoSEQ multiplex PCR; TCRdb has only the in-frame clones, and not every one. The data contain over 75,000 clones, approximately 80% of them singletons. This sample is drawn from a study of cytomegalovirus exposure and HLA in healthy donors. Overall study results and limits: Immune exposure data for these donors was limited to CMV serostatus. Further analysis, carried out later, found HLA-associated TCR beta chains more clonally expanded than equally common other chains.

Germline loops: CDR1 KGHSH, CDR2 LQKENI. This CDR3 comprises 16 residues. The J segment lost 1 base and the V segment lost 4 bases, leaving 7 bases of the junction unmatched. The V gene is TRBV18, the J gene TRBJ1-3; 7 nucleotides agree with TRBD1. The sequence was obtained from a man aged 25 to 45 in good health and CMV-seropositive. The material sequenced was PBMCs. This CDR3 reads CASSLSTGTSGNTIYF. CDR3 bases: TGTGCCAGCTCACTATCGACAGGGACGTCTGGAAACACCATATATTTT.